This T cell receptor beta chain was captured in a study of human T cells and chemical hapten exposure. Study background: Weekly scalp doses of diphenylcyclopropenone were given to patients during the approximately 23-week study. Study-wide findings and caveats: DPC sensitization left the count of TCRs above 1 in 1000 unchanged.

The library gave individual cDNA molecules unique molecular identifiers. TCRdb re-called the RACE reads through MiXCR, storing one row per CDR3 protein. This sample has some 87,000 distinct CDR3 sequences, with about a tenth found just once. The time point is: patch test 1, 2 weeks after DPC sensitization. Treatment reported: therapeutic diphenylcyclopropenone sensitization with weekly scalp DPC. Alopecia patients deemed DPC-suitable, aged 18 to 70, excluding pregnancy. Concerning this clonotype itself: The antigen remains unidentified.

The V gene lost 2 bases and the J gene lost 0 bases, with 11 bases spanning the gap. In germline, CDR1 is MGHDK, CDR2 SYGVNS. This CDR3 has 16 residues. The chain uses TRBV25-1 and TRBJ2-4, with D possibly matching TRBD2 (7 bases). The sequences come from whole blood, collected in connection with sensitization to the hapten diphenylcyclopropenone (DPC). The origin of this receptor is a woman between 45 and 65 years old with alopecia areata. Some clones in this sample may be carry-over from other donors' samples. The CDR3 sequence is CASSENRGAAKNIQYF. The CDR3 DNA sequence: TGTGCCAGCAGTGAAAATCGGGGGGCAGCCAAAAACATTCAGTACTTC.